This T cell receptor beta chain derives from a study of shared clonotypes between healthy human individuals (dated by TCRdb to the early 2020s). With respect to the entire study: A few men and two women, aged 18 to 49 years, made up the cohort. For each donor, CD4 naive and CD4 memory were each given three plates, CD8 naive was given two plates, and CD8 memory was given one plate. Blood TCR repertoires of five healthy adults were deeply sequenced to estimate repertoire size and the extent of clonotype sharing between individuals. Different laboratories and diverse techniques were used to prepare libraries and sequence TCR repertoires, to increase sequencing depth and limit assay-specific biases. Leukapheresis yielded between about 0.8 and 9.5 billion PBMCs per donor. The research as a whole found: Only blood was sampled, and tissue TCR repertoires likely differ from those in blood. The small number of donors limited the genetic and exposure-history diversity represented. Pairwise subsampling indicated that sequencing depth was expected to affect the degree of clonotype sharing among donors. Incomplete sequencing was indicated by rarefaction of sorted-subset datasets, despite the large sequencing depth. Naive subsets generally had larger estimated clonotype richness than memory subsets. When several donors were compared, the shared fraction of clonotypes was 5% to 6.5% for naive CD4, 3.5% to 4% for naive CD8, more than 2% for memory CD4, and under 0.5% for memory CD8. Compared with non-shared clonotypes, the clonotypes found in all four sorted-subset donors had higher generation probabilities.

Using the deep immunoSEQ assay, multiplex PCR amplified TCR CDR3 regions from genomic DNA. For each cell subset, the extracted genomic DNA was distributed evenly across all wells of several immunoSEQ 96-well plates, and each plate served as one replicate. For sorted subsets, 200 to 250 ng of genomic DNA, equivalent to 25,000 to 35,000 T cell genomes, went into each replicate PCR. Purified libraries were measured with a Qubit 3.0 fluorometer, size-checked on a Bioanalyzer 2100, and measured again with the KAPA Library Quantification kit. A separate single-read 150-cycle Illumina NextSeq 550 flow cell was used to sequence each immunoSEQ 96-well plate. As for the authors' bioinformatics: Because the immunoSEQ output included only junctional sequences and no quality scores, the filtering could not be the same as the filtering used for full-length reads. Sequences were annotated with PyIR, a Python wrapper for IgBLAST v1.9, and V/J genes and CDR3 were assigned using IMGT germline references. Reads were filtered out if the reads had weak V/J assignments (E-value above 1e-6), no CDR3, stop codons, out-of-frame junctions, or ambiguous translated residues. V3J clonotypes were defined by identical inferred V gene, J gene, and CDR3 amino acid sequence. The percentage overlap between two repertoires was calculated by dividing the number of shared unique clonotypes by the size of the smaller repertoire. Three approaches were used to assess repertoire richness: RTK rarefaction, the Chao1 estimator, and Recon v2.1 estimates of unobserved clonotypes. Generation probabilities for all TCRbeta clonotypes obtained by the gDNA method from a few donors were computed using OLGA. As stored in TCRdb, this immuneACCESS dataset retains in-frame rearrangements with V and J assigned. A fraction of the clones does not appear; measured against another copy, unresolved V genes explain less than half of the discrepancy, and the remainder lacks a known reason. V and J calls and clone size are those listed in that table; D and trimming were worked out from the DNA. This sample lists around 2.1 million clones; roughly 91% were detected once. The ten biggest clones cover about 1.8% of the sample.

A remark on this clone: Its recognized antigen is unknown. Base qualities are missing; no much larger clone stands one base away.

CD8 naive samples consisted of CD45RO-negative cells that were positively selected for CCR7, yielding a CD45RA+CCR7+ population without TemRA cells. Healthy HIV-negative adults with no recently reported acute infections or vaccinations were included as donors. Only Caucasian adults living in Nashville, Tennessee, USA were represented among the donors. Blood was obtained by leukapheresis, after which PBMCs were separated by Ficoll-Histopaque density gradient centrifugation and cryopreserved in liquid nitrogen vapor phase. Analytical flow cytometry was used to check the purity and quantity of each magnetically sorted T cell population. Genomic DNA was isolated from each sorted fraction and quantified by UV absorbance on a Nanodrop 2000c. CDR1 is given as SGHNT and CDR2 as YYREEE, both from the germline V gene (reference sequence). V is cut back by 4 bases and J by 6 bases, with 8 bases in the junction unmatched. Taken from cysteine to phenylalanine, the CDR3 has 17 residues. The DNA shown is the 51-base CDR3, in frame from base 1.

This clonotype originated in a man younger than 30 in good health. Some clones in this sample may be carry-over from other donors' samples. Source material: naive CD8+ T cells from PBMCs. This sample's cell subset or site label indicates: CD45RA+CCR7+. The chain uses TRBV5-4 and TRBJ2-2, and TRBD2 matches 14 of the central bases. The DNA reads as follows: TGTGCCAGCAGCCCCGGGACTAGCGGGAGTACGGCCGGGGAGCTGTTTTTT. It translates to CASSPGTSGSTAGELFF.